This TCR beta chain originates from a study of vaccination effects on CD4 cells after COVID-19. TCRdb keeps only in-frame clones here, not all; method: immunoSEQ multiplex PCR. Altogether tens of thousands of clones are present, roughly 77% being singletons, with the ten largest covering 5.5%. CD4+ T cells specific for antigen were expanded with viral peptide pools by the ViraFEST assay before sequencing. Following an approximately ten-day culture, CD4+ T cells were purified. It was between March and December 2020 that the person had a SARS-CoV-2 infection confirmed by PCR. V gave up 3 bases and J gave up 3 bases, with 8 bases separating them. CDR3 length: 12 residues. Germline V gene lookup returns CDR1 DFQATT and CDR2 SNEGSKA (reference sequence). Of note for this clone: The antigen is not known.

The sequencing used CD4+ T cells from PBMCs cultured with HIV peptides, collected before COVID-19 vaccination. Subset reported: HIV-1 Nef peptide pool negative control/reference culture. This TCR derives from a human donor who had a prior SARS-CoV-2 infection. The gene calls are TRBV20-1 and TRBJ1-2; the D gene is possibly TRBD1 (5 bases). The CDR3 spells CSASWGDYGYTF. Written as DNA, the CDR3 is TGCAGTGCTAGTTGGGGGGACTATGGCTACACCTTC.